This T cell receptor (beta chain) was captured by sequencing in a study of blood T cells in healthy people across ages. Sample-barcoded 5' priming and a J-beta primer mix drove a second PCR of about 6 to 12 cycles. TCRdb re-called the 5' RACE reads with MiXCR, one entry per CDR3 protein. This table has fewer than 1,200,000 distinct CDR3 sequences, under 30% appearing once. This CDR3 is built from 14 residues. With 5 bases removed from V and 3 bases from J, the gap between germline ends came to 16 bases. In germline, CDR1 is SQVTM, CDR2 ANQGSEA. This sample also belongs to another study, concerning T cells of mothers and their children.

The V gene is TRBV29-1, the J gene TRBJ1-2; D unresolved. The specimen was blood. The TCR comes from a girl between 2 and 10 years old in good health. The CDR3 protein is CSVTDPDGYYGYTF. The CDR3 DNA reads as TGCAGCGTTACGGACCCGGACGGCTACTATGGCTACACCTTC.